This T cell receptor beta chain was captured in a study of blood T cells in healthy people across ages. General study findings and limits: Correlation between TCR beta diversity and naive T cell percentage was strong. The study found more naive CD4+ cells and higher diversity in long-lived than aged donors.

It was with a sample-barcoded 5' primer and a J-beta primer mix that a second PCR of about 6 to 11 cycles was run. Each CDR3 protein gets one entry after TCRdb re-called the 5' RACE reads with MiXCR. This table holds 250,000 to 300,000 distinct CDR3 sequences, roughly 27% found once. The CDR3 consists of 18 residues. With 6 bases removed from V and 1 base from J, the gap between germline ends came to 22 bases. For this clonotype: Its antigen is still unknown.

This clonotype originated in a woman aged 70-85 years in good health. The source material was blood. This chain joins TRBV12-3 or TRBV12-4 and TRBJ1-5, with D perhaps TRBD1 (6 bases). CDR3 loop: CASSPGARGPRSNQPQHF. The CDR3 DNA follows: TGTGCCAGCAGCCCCGGAGCCCGGGGGCCGAGGAGCAATCAGCCCCAGCATTTT.